This is a list of T cell receptor beta chains from one sample in a study of blood T cell repertoires in COVID-19. Libraries were prepared by immunoSEQ multiplex PCR; TCRdb keeps only in-frame clonotypes and omits some of them. The sample has 150,000 to 200,000 clones, around 80% seen once; the top ten hold about 15%. Sequencing was done on a sample of PBMCs or T cells enriched from blood (not recorded which). The receptors derive from a middle-aged man who had recovered from COVID-19. Both conserved end residues are part of each CDR3. D genes are given only for firm matches. Clone size is shown for a subset of rows, as once, few, many or a class of expanded clone.

J: TRBJ1-2; D: TRBD1; V: TRBV3-1/TRBV3-2; size: NA; DNA: TGTGCCAGCAGCCAATCCCTTCGGACAGGCGACTATGGCTACACCTTC; CDR3: CASSQSLRTGDYGYTF
J: TRBJ1-5; D: TRBD1; V: TRBV6-5; size: once; DNA: TGTGCCAGCGGGCCACAGGGGCATAGCAATCAGCCCCAGCATTTT; CDR3: CASGPQGHSNQPQHF
J: TRBJ1-2; D: TRBD1; V: TRBV6-6; size: NA; DNA: TGTGCCAGCAGTCCCGGGACAGGGTTCTTTGGCTACACCTTC; CDR3: CASSPGTGFFGYTF
J: TRBJ2-1; D: TRBD1; V: TRBV10-3; size: NA; DNA: TGTGCCATCAGTGACAGGGGGTACAATGAGCAGTTCTTC; CDR3: CAISDRGYNEQFF
J: TRBJ2-7; D: TRBD1; V: TRBV7-6; size: NA; DNA: TGTGCCAGCAGCAAGGACAGGGAGAGCGAGCAGTACTTC; CDR3: CASSKDRESEQYF
J: TRBJ1-6; D: NA; V: TRBV4-1; size: NA; DNA: TGCGCCAGCAGCCAAGATTGGGGGGGAGGTTCACCCCTCCACTTT; CDR3: CASSQDWGGGSPLHF
J: TRBJ1-6; D: NA; V: TRBV27; size: once; DNA: TGTGCCAGCAGTAGGCAGGGCGTTAGCGGGGGTTCACCCCTCCACTTT; CDR3: CASSRQGVSGGSPLHF
J: TRBJ2-7; D: NA; V: TRBV19; size: NA; DNA: TGTGCCAGTAGTATAGGAGGCGGGCCCTACGAGCAGTACTTC; CDR3: CASSIGGGPYEQYF
J: TRBJ2-7; D: NA; V: TRBV9; size: NA; DNA: TGTGCCAGCAGCGTTGGCACCGCCTACGAGCAGTACTTC; CDR3: CASSVGTAYEQYF
J: TRBJ1-3; D: NA; V: TRBV10-2; size: once; DNA: TGCGCCAGCAGCCAGGCCGGAAACACCATATATTTT; CDR3: CASSQAGNTIYF
J: TRBJ2-1; D: TRBD1; V: TRBV7-9; size: NA; DNA: TGTGCCAGCAGCTGGCAGACAGGGAGTGGTAATGAGCAGTTCTTC; CDR3: CASSWQTGSGNEQFF
J: TRBJ2-7; D: TRBD1; V: TRBV4-1; size: NA; DNA: TGCGCCAGCAGCCACGACGTCGGGACAGGGGGCTTTTTTTACGAGCAGTACTTC; CDR3: CASSHDVGTGGFFYEQYF
J: TRBJ1-2; D: TRBD1; V: TRBV27; size: NA; DNA: TGTGCCAGCAGTTTATCTCCGGGACAGGGTTGGGGCTACACCTTC; CDR3: CASSLSPGQGWGYTF
J: TRBJ1-2; D: NA; V: TRBV19; size: NA; DNA: TGTGCCAGTAGCAGGACAGCGCTGGGGAATGGCTACACCTTC; CDR3: CASSRTALGNGYTF
J: TRBJ2-7; D: TRBD1; V: TRBV6-1; size: NA; DNA: TGTGCCAGCAGTGAACAGGGGGCGCCCGATTACGAGCAGTACTTC; CDR3: CASSEQGAPDYEQYF
J: TRBJ1-2; D: NA; V: TRBV23-1; size: NA; DNA: TGCGCCAGACAGGGTTTCGCTATCCTTCGTGGCTACACCTTC; CDR3: CARQGFAILRGYTF
J: TRBJ2-1; D: TRBD2; V: TRBV10-3; size: NA; DNA: TGTGCCATCAGTGATGACGGGGGGGTCTACAATGAGCAGTTCTTC; CDR3: CAISDDGGVYNEQFF
J: TRBJ1-6; D: NA; V: TRBV4-2; size: NA; DNA: TGTGCCAGCAGCCACTCCAGCTCCTATAATTCACCCCTCCACTTT; CDR3: CASSHSSSYNSPLHF
J: TRBJ1-2; D: NA; V: TRBV30; size: few; DNA: TGTGTAACGTTGGGGGGTAGCTATGGCTACACCTTC; CDR3: CVTLGGSYGYTF
J: TRBJ2-5; D: TRBD2; V: TRBV10-1; size: NA; DNA: TGCGCCAGCAGTGAGAGTCGGGGGGGGGAGACCCAGTACTTC; CDR3: CASSESRGGETQYF
J: TRBJ2-7; D: TRBD2; V: TRBV6-5; size: once; DNA: TGTGCCAGCAGCGCCACTAGCGGGGGTGACGAGCAGTACTTC; CDR3: CASSATSGGDEQYF
J: TRBJ2-1; D: NA; V: TRBV13; size: NA; DNA: TGTGCCAGCAGACAAACCGGGACTGGTTACAATGAGCAGTTCTTC; CDR3: CASRQTGTGYNEQFF
J: TRBJ1-1; D: NA; V: TRBV18; size: NA; DNA: TGTGCCAGCTCACCATCACAGAGCACTGAAGCTTTCTTT; CDR3: CASSPSQSTEAFF
J: TRBJ2-5; D: NA; V: TRBV5-1; size: once; DNA: TGCGCCAGCAGCTTTTCCCGGGAGACCCAGTACTTC; CDR3: CASSFSRETQYF
J: TRBJ1-5; D: NA; V: TRBV18; size: few; DNA: TGTGCCAGCTCACCACAGGGGGGGGGCAATCAGCCCCAGCATTTT; CDR3: CASSPQGGGNQPQHF
J: TRBJ1-5; D: TRBD1; V: TRBV28; size: NA; DNA: TGTGCCAGCAGTTGGGGCAGGGGGCTCTATCAGCCCCAGCATTTT; CDR3: CASSWGRGLYQPQHF
J: TRBJ1-6; D: NA; V: TRBV3-1/TRBV3-2; size: NA; DNA: TGTGCCAGCAGCCAAGATGGGGGACACATCTCGCGGTCCTATAATTCACCCCTCCACTTT; CDR3: CASSQDGGHISRSYNSPLHF
J: TRBJ1-5; D: NA; V: TRBV6-5; size: NA; DNA: TGTGCCAGCAGCAGACAGAATAGCAATCAGCCCCAGCATTTT; CDR3: CASSRQNSNQPQHF
J: TRBJ1-1; D: NA; V: TRBV3-1/TRBV3-2; size: NA; DNA: TGTGCCAGCAGCCAACGGCGCGGAACTACGGTAAACACTGAAGCTTTCTTT; CDR3: CASSQRRGTTVNTEAFF
J: TRBJ2-3; D: NA; V: TRBV21-1; size: NA; DNA: TGTGCCAGCAGCGCGCGATTGGGACAGCACCACGTCGCAGATACGCAGTATTTT; CDR3: CASSARLGQHHVADTQYF
J: TRBJ2-3; D: TRBD2; V: TRBV18; size: NA; DNA: TGTGCCAGCTCAAATGCGGGGGGGCCGGCAGATACGCAGTATTTT; CDR3: CASSNAGGPADTQYF
J: TRBJ1-6; D: NA; V: TRBV5-1; size: NA; DNA: TGCGCCAGCAGCTTGGCCCTGGGGAGTTCAGGCTCCTATAATTCACCCCTCCACTTT; CDR3: CASSLALGSSGSYNSPLHF
J: TRBJ1-5; D: NA; V: TRBV10-2; size: NA; DNA: TGCGCCAGCAGTGAGTCGTCCGTGAGCAATCAGCCCCAGCATTTT; CDR3: CASSESSVSNQPQHF
J: TRBJ1-2; D: NA; V: TRBV24-1; size: once; DNA: TGTGCCACCAGTGAGAACGGTTACTACACCTTC; CDR3: CATSENGYYTF
J: TRBJ1-5; D: NA; V: TRBV19; size: many; DNA: TGTGCCACTACCAGCCAGGGCGTATGGGGCAATCAGCCCCAGCATTTT; CDR3: CATTSQGVWGNQPQHF
J: TRBJ2-1; D: NA; V: TRBV7-7; size: NA; DNA: TGTGCTAGCAGCCAGGGGGCGGGGGTCATTGAGCAGTTCTTC; CDR3: CASSQGAGVIEQFF
J: TRBJ2-1; D: TRBD2; V: TRBV3-1/TRBV3-2; size: NA; DNA: TGTGCCAGCAGCCAAGTGGTGGCTAGCGGGGGGCGGAATGAGCAGTTCTTC; CDR3: CASSQVVASGGRNEQFF
J: TRBJ1-1; D: TRBD1; V: TRBV3-1/TRBV3-2; size: NA; DNA: TGTGCCAGCAACGAGGGGGCGAGCACTGAAGCTTTCTTT; CDR3: CASNEGASTEAFF
J: TRBJ2-1; D: TRBD2; V: TRBV7-9; size: NA; DNA: TGTGCCAGCAGCTTACTAGCGGGGGATTACAATGAGCAGTTCTTC; CDR3: CASSLLAGDYNEQFF
J: TRBJ1-4; D: NA; V: TRBV4-2; size: NA; DNA: TGTGCCAGCAGCCAAGGAAACAGAGTCAATGAAAAACTGTTTTTT; CDR3: CASSQGNRVNEKLFF